This T cell receptor (beta chain) comes out of a study of blood T cell repertoires in COVID-19. Study summary: COVID-19 samples, acute and convalescent, were from the United States, Italy and Spain. From T cells, B-cell-depleted T cells, or PBMCs came the material, which was cDNA or gDNA.

The authors' processing: Estimation of nucleated cell counts was performed using reference gene primer amplification. Sequenced by immunoSEQ multiplex PCR; TCRdb stores in-frame clones only, minus some. V, J and clone size were drawn from that table, and D and trimming were deduced from the DNA. The sample records about 190,000 clones, around 90% being singletons. This clone appeared once. Material: peripheral blood. The receptor comes from a man aged 35 to 55 with acute or convalescent COVID-19.

CDR3 residues: CASSVTDNYGYTF. The DNA of the CDR3 is TGTGCCAGTAGTGTGACAGATAACTATGGCTACACCTTC. This chain connects TRBV19 to TRBJ1-2, with D possibly matching TRBD1 (5 bases). CDR3 length: 13 residues. The germline V and J ends were trimmed by 5 bases and 1 base, with 8 bases remaining between them. Germline V gives CDR1 LNHDA, CDR2 SQIVND (reference sequence).